Below, 6 T cell receptor beta chains from the same sample are listed, as sequenced in a study of T cell repertoires in cytomegalovirus infection. TCRdb re-derived calls from the reads in MiXCR, one entry per CDR3 protein. Among about 260,000 distinct CDR3 sequences, approximately 14% were seen once, and the ten largest hold about 8.7%. Input material: PBMCs. These TCRs come from a human donor in good health (CMV status not recorded). Some clones in this sample may be carry-over from other donors' samples.

This clonotype came up many times. The rearrangement links TRBV6-2 or TRBV6-3 to TRBJ1-5, with TRBD1 matching 9 bases. The CDR3 is 15 residues long. The ends lost 5 bases at V and 7 bases at J; junction bases unmatched: 9. Germline CDR1 MNHEY, CDR2 SVGEGT. CDR3 coding DNA: TGTGCCAGCAGTACCCGACAGGGGGTTGTGCAGCCCCAGCATTTT. Translation gives CASSTRQGVVQPQHF.

This clonotype was counted only a few times. The V call is TRBV12-3 or TRBV12-4, the J call TRBJ1-4, with 8 positions matching TRBD1. The junction had 10 bases not matched to a gene; V was cut back by 6 bases and J by 10 bases. The CDR3 spans 14 residues. This CDR3 reads CASSPGDRGGKLFF. The CDR3 DNA sequence: TGTGCCAGCAGCCCCGGCGACAGGGGTGGAAAACTGTTTTTT.

This clonotype appeared many times. J is TRBJ1-1 and V is TRBV11-2, with D unclear. This CDR3 has 15 residues. Germline V gives CDR1 SGHAT, CDR2 FQNNGV. The V end lost 4 bases, the J end lost 4 bases, and 16 bases lay between the germline ends. The CDR3 DNA reads as TGTGCCAGCAGCTCCGGCGGAGGGTTGATCACTGAAGCTTTCTTT. Its protein product is CASSSGGGLITEAFF.

In this sample, this clonotype turned up a few times. The chain combines TRBV19 with TRBJ1-5; a possible D gene is TRBD1 (6 bases). Germline V gene sequence: CDR1 LNHDA, CDR2 SQIVND (reference sequence). This CDR3 contains 14 residues. Trimming shortened V by 7 bases and J by 5 bases, and 15 bases separated the two germline ends. CDR3 protein: CASMGRGSDQPQHF. CDR3 DNA: TGTGCCAGTATGGGCAGGGGATCCGATCAGCCCCAGCATTTT.

Details on this clonotype: This may be a read error: a much more frequent sequence differs by one nucleotide. Here the CDR3 omits its conserved ending phenylalanine or tryptophan, so a read error is the likely source. This chain uses TRBV29-1 with TRBJ2-3; TRBD1 agrees at 8 bases. The germline gives CDR1 SQVTM, CDR2 ANQGSEA. The CDR3 contains 13 residues. Trimming removed 5 bases from V and 6 bases from J; junction bases left unmatched: 7. In nucleotides, the CDR3 is TGCAGCGTTATAATCCAGGGGGCTGATACGCAGTATTTG. It is translated as CSVIIQGADTQYL.

The rearrangement uses TRBV6-2 or TRBV6-3 and TRBJ1-6; D is possibly TRBD1 (5 bases). In germline, CDR1 is MNHEY, CDR2 SVGEGT. V was shortened by 4 bases and J by 9 bases, with 13 bases between the two germline ends. The CDR3 is made up of 14 amino acids. CDR3 in DNA: TGTGCCAGCAGTTCCCAGGGAGTTGGTTCACCCCTCCACTTT. Encoded protein: CASSSQGVGSPLHF.